The clone carrying this T cell receptor beta chain was detected ten times or more. It was with a sample-barcoded 5' primer and a J-beta primer mix that a second PCR of about 7 to 12 cycles was run. TCRdb fed the 5' RACE reads into MiXCR, producing one record per CDR3 protein. The table shows around 500,000 distinct CDR3 sequences, with roughly 43% occurring only once. Total RNA extracted from each sample amounted to at least 6 micrograms. The data belong to a study of blood T cells in healthy people across ages. The CDR3 runs 11 residues. The germline V gene encodes CDR1 SQVTM and CDR2 ANQGSEA. Germline trimming cut 6 bases from V and 5 bases from J; bases unmatched to any gene: 3.

The sequencing input was blood. J is TRBJ2-7 and V is TRBV29-1; 8 bases are a match to TRBD1. The clonotype originates from an elderly man in good health. The CDR3 DNA reads TGCAGCGTAGCGACAGGGGACGAGCAGTACTTC. Its translation: CSVATGDEQYF.